These T cell receptor beta chains were read from a single sample in a study of T-cell reconstitution after alpha-beta-depleted transplantation in children. TCRdb re-analysed the PCR reads in MiXCR, keeping a single row per CDR3 protein. The sample lists almost 400,000 distinct CDR3 sequences, over 20% occurring once. Sequences were derived from PBMCs from the stem cell graft donor, sampled from the stem cell graft. The source of these receptors is a human donor who donated a stem cell graft to a child with acute myeloid leukemia. CDR3s include the opening cysteine and the closing phenylalanine or tryptophan. D genes are given only for firm matches.

CDR3 protein | V gene | D gene
CASSLPSGSYNEQFF | TRBV7-8 | TRBD2
CAISEGTSGRGNEQFF | TRBV10-3 | TRBD2
CASSPTTNTEAFF | TRBV12-3/TRBV12-4 | .
CASTAAGVGYNEQFF | TRBV5-1 | TRBD2
CASSPRAQGHEQYF | TRBV7-9 | .
CASSLSFGTVWGSGNSPLHF | TRBV28 | TRBD1
CASSGSEETQYF | TRBV13 | .
CASSSSSEVGYNEQFF | TRBV7-9 | .
CASSQEWKGYEKLFF | TRBV4-3 | .
CSARVPPNLDYNEQFF | TRBV20-1 | .
CSARDLIAGGGSYQETQYF | TRBV20-1 | TRBD2
CARTQGTNTEAFF | TRBV5-1 | .
CATSDPPTSGKADTQYF | TRBV24-1 | TRBD2
CASSYERESDEQFF | TRBV12-3/TRBV12-4 | TRBD2
CSARDVAGSYNEQFF | TRBV20-1 | .
CSVDTGTSGTETQYF | TRBV29-1 | TRBD2
CSAKFTSGRFRETQYF | TRBV20-1 | TRBD2
CASSERQGEGYEQYF | TRBV11-3 | TRBD1
CSATPPSGSSEQYF | TRBV20-1 | TRBD2
CASSLEVSWLPGRTDTQYF | TRBV11-1 | .
CASSLGSMNTEAFF | TRBV5-1 | .
CASRYRVGTEAFF | TRBV28 | .
CASSRGLAGDEQYF | TRBV14 | TRBD2
CSAGEKRGTQYF | TRBV29-1 | .
CASSQDIGGNSYEQYF | TRBV4-2 | .
CASSPTGKNIQYF | TRBV6-2/TRBV6-3 | .
CASKRGDTQYF | TRBV6-5 | .
CASSPSTSGRYEQYF | TRBV12-3/TRBV12-4 | TRBD2
CASSYNRRAWDRGDSPLHF | TRBV6-5 | TRBD1
CSLAGETDTQYF | TRBV20-1 | TRBD2
CASSQRQGMRYEQYF | TRBV12-3/TRBV12-4 | TRBD1
CASSQGQTRSYEQYF | TRBV4-1 | .
CASGMTSGEYNEQFF | TRBV12-3/TRBV12-4 | TRBD2
CASSLSSGNNEQFF | TRBV12-3/TRBV12-4 | .
CASSFSTQNTGELFF | TRBV5-1 | .
CASSSKRDLYNEQFF | TRBV12-3/TRBV12-4 | TRBD2
CASSWTSKETQYF | TRBV5-1 | TRBD2
CASSMVGGADTQYF | TRBV5-5 | TRBD2
CASSLYGSDSQETQYF | TRBV7-6 | .
CSVTAGTGNQPQHF | TRBV29-1 | TRBD1
CASSQVGTGANVLTF | TRBV14 | .
CASSRKAPLAEQYF | TRBV12-3/TRBV12-4 | .
CASSPSFRGNEQYF | TRBV11-2 | .
CSYRERENQPQHF | TRBV29-1 | .
CSARDLESYNEQFF | TRBV20-1 | .
CASRAGTSGSYEQYF | TRBV2 | TRBD2
CASSTTGSNTGELFF | TRBV12-3/TRBV12-4 | .
CSARGSTDTQYF | TRBV20-1 | .
CASSLPDMANEQFF | TRBV5-6 | .
CASRKNARGHEQFF | TRBV5-1 | .
CASSQAGVRAKNIQYF | TRBV4-1 | .
CASSYQGLAGLADTQYF | TRBV12-3/TRBV12-4 | TRBD2
CASSRPGTVAYNEQFF | TRBV12-3/TRBV12-4 | TRBD1
CSASFGGGQETQYF | TRBV20-1 | TRBD2
CASSQAPMNTEAFF | TRBV7-2 | .
CASRAGQYGYTF | TRBV6-5 | .
CAWSLAGEGTDTQYF | TRBV30 | TRBD2